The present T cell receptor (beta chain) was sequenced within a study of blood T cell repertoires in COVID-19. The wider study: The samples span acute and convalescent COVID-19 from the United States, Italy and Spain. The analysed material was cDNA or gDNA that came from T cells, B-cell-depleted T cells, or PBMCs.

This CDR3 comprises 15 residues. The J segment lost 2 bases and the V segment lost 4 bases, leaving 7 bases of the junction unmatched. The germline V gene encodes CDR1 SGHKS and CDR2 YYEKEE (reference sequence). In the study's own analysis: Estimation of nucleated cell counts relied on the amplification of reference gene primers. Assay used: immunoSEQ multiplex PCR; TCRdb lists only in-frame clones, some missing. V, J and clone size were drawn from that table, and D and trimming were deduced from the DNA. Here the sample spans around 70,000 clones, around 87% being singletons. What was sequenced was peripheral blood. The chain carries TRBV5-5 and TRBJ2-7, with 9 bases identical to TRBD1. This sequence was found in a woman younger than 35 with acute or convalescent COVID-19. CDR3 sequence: CASSAGTGNPYEQYF. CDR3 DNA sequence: TGTGCCAGCAGCGCCGGGACAGGGAACCCCTACGAGCAGTACTTC.